The 31 T cell receptor beta chains in this list originate from one sample, sequenced in a study of early T cells in non-severe SARS-CoV-2 infection. Using its own MiXCR run on the 5' RACE reads, TCRdb lists one record per CDR3 protein. Among roughly 80,000 distinct CDR3 sequences listed, roughly an eighth were seen once. The sequenced sample was whole blood. The receptors originated from an adult who was a healthcare worker with PCR-confirmed SARS-CoV-2 infection or an uninfected control (not recorded which).

In its sample, this clonotype was seen a few times. This chain uses TRBV7-9 with TRBJ2-7, with D maybe TRBD1 (6 bases). V gave up 4 bases and J gave up 4 bases, with 17 bases separating them. The germline V gene encodes CDR1 SEHNR and CDR2 FQNEAQ (reference sequence). The CDR3 loop spans 15 amino acids. The CDR3 DNA follows: TGTGCCAGCAGCTCCTCCCCCTGGACAGATTACGAGCAGTACTTC. Protein product: CASSSSPWTDYEQYF. The whole variable domain, filled in from reference TRBV7-9 and TRBJ2-7, reads DTGVSQNPRHKITKRGQNVTFRCDPISEHNRLYWYRQTLGQGPEFLTYFQNEAQLEKSRLLSDRFSAERPKGSFSTLEIQRTEQGDSAMYLCASSSSPWTDYEQYFGPGTRLTVT.

This clonotype was seen a few times. The chain carries TRBV12-5 and TRBJ2-3, with 13 nucleotides matching TRBD2. After removal of 3 bases from V and 2 bases from J, the junction contained 8 bases not matched to a gene. Per the germline V gene, CDR1 is LGHNT and CDR2 is FRNRAP. The CDR3 covers 18 residues. This chain's CDR3 is CASGFARTSGSNTDTQYF. The DNA of the CDR3 is TGTGCTAGTGGTTTTGCGCGGACTAGCGGGAGTAACACAGATACGCAGTATTTT.

The CDR3 nucleotides are TGTGCCAGCAGCTTAGCGATGCCGACAGGGGGTACGCAGTATTTT. This codes for CASSLAMPTGGTQYF. The J gene is TRBJ2-3, the V gene TRBV7-6; 9 bases are a match to TRBD1. Germline lookup yields CDR1 SGHVS and CDR2 FNYEAQ. V lost 0 bases, J lost 8 bases, and 6 bases stayed unmatched. This CDR3 comprises 15 residues.

This clonotype has more than one count but fewer than ten. The chain carries TRBV29-1 and TRBJ1-1; a possible D gene is TRBD1 (5 bases). Germline V gene data show CDR1 as SQVTM and CDR2 as ANQGSEA. The V end was cut by 3 bases, the J end by 5 bases, with 16 bases between. The CDR3 sequence is 14 residues long. The CDR3 DNA reads as TGCAGCGTTGATGGGACCCTGGGTGGGACTGAAGCTTTCTTT. It is translated as CSVDGTLGGTEAFF.

This clonotype was observed a handful of times. This sequence joins TRBV6-2 or TRBV6-3 and TRBJ2-2, with 8 positions matching TRBD2. This CDR3 region has 16 residues. CDR1 MNHEY and CDR2 SVGEGT come from the germline V gene. The junction had 14 bases not matched to a gene; V was cut back by 7 bases and J by 7 bases. The DNA for the CDR3 is TGTGCCAGCACCAACAGGAGCCGGGAGGGCCGCGGGGAGCTGTTTTTT. This sequence encodes CASTNRSREGRGELFF.

The chain has TRBV6-5 and TRBJ2-5; D is undetermined. V lost 7 bases and J lost 0, with 12 bases in between. The CDR3 is 14 amino acids. Germline V gene data show CDR1 as MNHEY and CDR2 as SVGAGI. The CDR3 loop reads CASIGTPYQETQYF. The CDR3 region has the DNA TGTGCCAGCATCGGTACACCGTACCAAGAGACCCAGTACTTC.

This clonotype was counted between two and nine times. The chain combines TRBV30 with TRBJ1-5; 8 positions agree with TRBD1. Germline CDR1 reads GTSNPN; CDR2 reads SVGIG (reference sequence). The trim removed 4 bases at V and 2 bases at J, leaving 1 base unmatched. The CDR3 is 13 residues long. The CDR3 DNA follows: TGTGCCTGGACGACAGGGGGCAATCAGCCCCAGCATTTT. It encodes CAWTTGGNQPQHF.

The chain carries TRBV11-3 and TRBJ1-4, with 9 bases fitting TRBD1. This CDR3 is built from 14 residues. Losses at the gene ends were 5 bases for V and 6 bases for J; bases not matched to a gene: 4. Per the germline V gene, CDR1 is SGHNT and CDR2 is YENEEA. As DNA, the CDR3 is TGTGCCAGCAGCGCGGGACAGGGTGATGAAAAACTGTTTTTT. Translation: CASSAGQGDEKLFF.

This clonotype was detected only a few times. V and J are TRBV2 and TRBJ2-5; a weak D match, TRBD1 (6 bases). Germline CDR1 SNHLY, CDR2 FYNNEI. The CDR3 is made up of 15 amino acids. The ends were cut back, 2 bases at V and 1 base at J, with 11 bases in the middle. CDR3 bases: TGTGCCAGCAGTGAATACAGGGCTATCCAAGAGACCCAGTACTTC. This codes for CASSEYRAIQETQYF.

This clonotype was counted between two and nine times. This CDR3 is CASSVEWNTDTQYF. The CDR3 nucleotides are TGTGCCAGCAGTGTGGAGTGGAACACAGATACGCAGTATTTT. The chain uses TRBV6-4 and TRBJ2-3; D is ambiguous. The CDR3 sequence is 14 residues long. V lost 4 bases and J 2 bases, leaving 10 bases between the germline ends. Germline assignment: CDR1 MRHNA and CDR2 SNTAGT.

To note about this clonotype: A read error may produce the germline difference seen at one junction end. Here the CDR3 DNA reads TGCGCCAGCAGCTCAGAACCGGGCCGCCTGGGATTT. It specifies CASSSEPGRLGF. The chain has TRBV5-1 and TRBJ1-1, with D unclear. Germline V gives CDR1 SGHRS, CDR2 YFSETQ. CDR3 length: 12 amino acids.

This clonotype was observed at least ten times. The rearrangement uses TRBV19 and TRBJ1-2; 9 bases fit TRBD1. J lost 3 bases, V lost 7 bases, and 9 bases had no gene match. Germline V gives CDR1 LNHDA, CDR2 SQIVND (reference sequence). CDR3 length: 15 residues. The CDR3 DNA sequence: TGTGCCAGTACCGATCCGGGACAGGGAGACTATGGCTACACCTTC. This translates into CASTDPGQGDYGYTF.

This clonotype was counted once. This sequence joins TRBV5-6 and TRBJ1-5; tentative D call: TRBD1 (6 bases). This CDR3 spans 15 amino acids. The V and J ends lost 5 bases and 3 bases respectively, with 15 bases between them. From germline, CDR1 is SGHDT and CDR2 YYEEEE. CDR3 protein: CASRIRQDFNQPQHF. In nucleotides, the CDR3 is TGTGCCAGCAGGATAAGACAGGACTTCAATCAGCCCCAGCATTTT.

The chain employs TRBV2 and TRBJ2-3; TRBD1 matches at 8 bases. This CDR3 is built from 17 residues. V lost 5 bases to trimming and J lost 1 base; unmatched junction nucleotides: 11. CDR1 is SNHLY and CDR2 is FYNNEI in the germline V gene. The CDR3 protein is CASSSNPTGVGTDTQYF. The CDR3 DNA sequence: TGTGCCAGCAGTTCGAATCCGACAGGGGTTGGCACAGATACGCAGTATTTT.

This clonotype came up a few times. The chain uses TRBV18 and TRBJ1-3, with a tentative D call TRBD1 (6 bases). The CDR3 consists of 16 residues. V lost 0 bases to trimming and J lost 0 bases, with 9 bases between them. The germline gives CDR1 KGHSH, CDR2 LQKENI. As DNA, the CDR3 is TGTGCCAGCTCACCACCGACGGACAGCTCTGGAAACACCATATATTTT. It translates to CASSPPTDSSGNTIYF.

The V gene is TRBV29-1, the J gene TRBJ2-3; possible D gene TRBD2, 6 bases. V was cut by 7 bases and J by 3 bases, with 20 bases left in between. Per the germline V gene, CDR1 is SQVTM and CDR2 is ANQGSEA. This CDR3 has 15 residues. The CDR3 loop is CSGTKGVLGTDTQYF. Written as DNA, the CDR3 is TGCAGCGGGACTAAGGGAGTACTAGGGACAGATACGCAGTATTTT.

This clonotype was found a few times. The gene calls are TRBV30 and TRBJ1-6, with D unclear. Germline V gene sequence: CDR1 GTSNPN, CDR2 SVGIG (reference sequence). Trimming shortened V by 5 bases and J by 10 bases, and 12 bases separated the two germline ends. The CDR3 loop spans 12 amino acids. The CDR3 region has the DNA TGTGCCTGGGGGGATCCCCTCTCACCCCTCCACTTT. Translating gives CAWGDPLSPLHF.

This clonotype was observed a few times. This likely comes from a read error, as the CDR3 has no conserved phenylalanine or tryptophan at its end. This chain joins TRBV29-1 and TRBJ1-2, with D possibly TRBD1 on 6 matching bases. The V and J ends lost 7 bases and 3 bases respectively, with 12 bases between them. The CDR3 runs 12 residues. The V gene's germline CDR1 is SQVTM and CDR2 ANQGSEA. The CDR3 DNA reads as TGCAGCGGAGGGGGGCTTGACTATGGCTACACCCTC. Translated: CSGGGLDYGYTL.

The chain uses TRBV6-5 and TRBJ1-5; the D is unclear. V lost 8 bases and J 7 bases, leaving 24 bases between the germline ends. Germline CDR1 MNHEY, CDR2 SVGAGI. CDR3 length equals 16 residues. CDR3 sequence (DNA): TGTGCCAGCGCGAGAAGCCCCCAAATTTTGTCCCAGCCCCAGCATTTT. Protein product: CASARSPQILSQPQHF.

In this sample, this clonotype turned up a few times. The chain recombines TRBV7-3 with TRBJ2-3; 13 nucleotides agree with TRBD2. V gave up 6 bases and J gave up 6 bases; unmatched junction bases: 3. The CDR3 spans 14 residues. Per germline, CDR1 SGHTA and CDR2 FQGTGA. The CDR3 loop reads CASRRTSGSDTQYF. Written as DNA, the CDR3 is TGTGCCAGCAGACGGACTAGCGGGAGCGATACGCAGTATTTT.

The V and J genes are TRBV7-9 and TRBJ2-7; TRBD1 agrees at 11 bases. The CDR3 covers 15 residues. Germline V gene data show CDR1 as SEHNR and CDR2 as FQNEAQ (reference sequence). The J segment lost 6 bases and the V segment lost 4 bases, leaving 8 bases of the junction unmatched. The CDR3 here is CASSSAGTGGSEQYF. The CDR3 DNA reads TGTGCCAGCAGCTCGGCCGGGACAGGGGGGAGCGAGCAGTACTTC.

This clonotype appeared a few times. The CDR3 nucleotides read TGTGCCAGCCGCACGAGGGCCCACGAGCAGTACTTC. The encoded protein is CASRTRAHEQYF. The chain has TRBV6-6 and TRBJ2-7; maybe TRBD2 (5 bases). Germline assignment: CDR1 MNHNY and CDR2 SVGAGI (reference sequence). The CDR3 spans 12 residues. Deletions cut 8 bases from V and 5 bases from J, with 13 bases between.

This chain links TRBV19 with TRBJ1-2; D is uncertain. Germline CDR1 LNHDA, CDR2 SQIVND (reference sequence). Trimming left V 1 base short and J 8 bases short, with 11 bases between. The CDR3 length is 13 residues. CDR3 nucleotide sequence: TGTGCCAGTAGTATAGCTGGGCTTGGAGGCTACACCTTC. Its protein product is CASSIAGLGGYTF.

At least ten counts were recorded for this clonotype. A junction boundary mismatches the germline segment, possibly from a read error. The chain joins TRBV7-7 to TRBJ2-1, with a weak D call TRBD2 (5 bases). In germline, CDR1 is SSHAT, CDR2 FNYEAQ (reference sequence). CDR3 length equals 15 residues. This CDR3 reads CASSLALMGFEEQFF. The CDR3 DNA reads TGTGCTAGCAGCTTAGCGCTAATGGGGTTTGAGGAGCAGTTCTTC.

The CDR3 bases are TGTGCCAGCTCCCTTCCCCCTAGCGGGATCTCCTACAATGAGCAGTTCTTC. Translation gives CASSLPPSGISYNEQFF. This sequence joins TRBV18 and TRBJ2-1; 9 positions agree with TRBD2. The V segment lost 6 bases and the J segment 0 bases; nucleotides outside the gene matches: 9. CDR1 is KGHSH, CDR2 LQKENI, per germline. The length of the CDR3 is 17 residues.

A remark on this clonotype: Compared with germline, one end of the junction differs, possibly owing to a read error. The V call is TRBV3-1, the J call TRBJ2-7; D gene uncertain. CDR3 length: 12 residues. Germline V CDR1 and CDR2: LGHDT, YNNKEL (reference sequence). CDR3 sequence reads: CVSSSPGEKAYF. The CDR3 DNA follows: TGTGTCAGCAGCTCACCGGGCGAGAAAGCGTACTTC.

This clonotype was counted ten times or more. The chain carries TRBV15 and TRBJ2-1; 7 nucleotides line up with TRBD2. The germline V gene has CDR1 LNHNV and CDR2 YYDKDF (reference sequence). V lost 2 bases, J lost 0 bases, and 13 bases stayed unmatched. The CDR3 has 19 amino acids. In DNA, the CDR3 is TGTGCCACCAGCAGAACCTTCCCGGCTAGCGGTAGCTCCTACAATGAGCAGTTCTTC. This translates into CATSRTFPASGSSYNEQFF. Drawing the rest from reference TRBV15 and TRBJ2-1, the complete variable domain is DAMVIQNPRYQVTQFGKPVTLSCSQTLNHNVMYWYQQKSSQAPKLLFHYYDKDFNNEADTPDNFQSRRPNTSFCFLDIRSPGLGDTAMYLCATSRTFPASGSSYNEQFFGPGTRLTVL.

The sample holds a few counts of this clonotype. The chain has TRBV21-1 and TRBJ2-7; the DNA was not used to check the table's D call, TRBD1. TRBV21-1 is a known pseudogene. This CDR3 has 12 amino acids. The CDR3 here is CASRRSGHREYF. The CDR3 nucleotides read TGTGCCAGCAGACGGTCGGGGCACAGAGAGTACTTC.

To note about this clonotype: A read error may be the cause here, since a much bigger clone is one base away. The gene calls are TRBV7-2 and TRBJ2-5; D gene uncertain. The CDR3 runs 14 residues. The V gene's germline CDR1 is SGHTA and CDR2 FQGNSA. The V end lost 4 bases, the J end lost 5 bases, and 14 bases lay between the germline ends. In DNA, the CDR3 is TGTGCCAGCAGCTCCCAGGCAGGCGTCGAGACCCAGTACTTC. The encoded protein is CASSSQAGVETQYF.

The genes are TRBV30 and TRBJ2-1, with D perhaps TRBD2 (6 bases). Per the germline V gene, CDR1 is GTSNPN and CDR2 is SVGIG (reference sequence). Trimming removed 0 bases from V and 2 bases from J, with 14 bases in between. This CDR3 contains 16 residues. The CDR3 DNA reads TGTGCCTGGAGTGTGGAACGGGAGATGACCTACAATGAGCAGTTCTTC. This gives the protein CAWSVEREMTYNEQFF. Full variable domain (missing parts from reference TRBV30 and TRBJ2-1): SQTIHQWPATLVQPVGSPLSLECTVEGTSNPNLYWYRQAAGRGLQLLFYSVGIGQISSEVPQNLSASRPQDRQFILSSKKLLLSDSGFYLCAWSVEREMTYNEQFFGPGTRLTVL.

This clonotype was seen repeatedly, ten times or more. The chain uses TRBV20-1 and TRBJ2-2; TRBD1 matches 8 bases. Germline CDR1 is DFQATT and CDR2 is SNEGSKA (reference sequence). The junction had 6 bases not matched to a gene; V was cut back by 3 bases and J by 3 bases. The CDR3 covers 15 residues. The CDR3 nucleotides read TGCAGTGCTAGTAAGGCAGGGGGCTACACCGGGGAGCTGTTTTTT. Amino acids: CSASKAGGYTGELFF.